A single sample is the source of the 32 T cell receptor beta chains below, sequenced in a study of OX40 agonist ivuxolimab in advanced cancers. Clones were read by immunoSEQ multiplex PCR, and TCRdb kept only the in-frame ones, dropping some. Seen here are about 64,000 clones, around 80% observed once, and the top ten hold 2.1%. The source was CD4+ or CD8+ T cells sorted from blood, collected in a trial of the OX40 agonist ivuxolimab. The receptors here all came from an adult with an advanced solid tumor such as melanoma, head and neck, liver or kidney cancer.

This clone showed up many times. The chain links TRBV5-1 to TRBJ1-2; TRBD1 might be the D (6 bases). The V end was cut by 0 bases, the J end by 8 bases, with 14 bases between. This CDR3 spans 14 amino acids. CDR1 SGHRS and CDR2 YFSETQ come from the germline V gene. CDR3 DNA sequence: TGCGCCAGCAGCTTGGAGGCAGGGGCTGGCGGCTACACCTTC. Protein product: CASSLEAGAGGYTF.

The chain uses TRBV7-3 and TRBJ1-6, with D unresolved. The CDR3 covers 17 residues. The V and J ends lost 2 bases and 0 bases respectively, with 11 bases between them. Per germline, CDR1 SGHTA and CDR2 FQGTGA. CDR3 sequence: CASSLSSLSSYNSPLHF. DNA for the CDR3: TGTGCCAGCAGCTTATCCAGCCTGAGCTCCTATAATTCACCCCTCCACTTT.

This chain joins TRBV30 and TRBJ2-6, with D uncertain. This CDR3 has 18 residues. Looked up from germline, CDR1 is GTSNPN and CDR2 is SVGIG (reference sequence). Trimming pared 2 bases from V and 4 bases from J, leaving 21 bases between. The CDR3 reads CAWSNNRVHGSGANVLTF. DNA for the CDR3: TGTGCCTGGAGTAACAATAGGGTTCATGGATCCGGGGCCAACGTCCTGACTTTC.

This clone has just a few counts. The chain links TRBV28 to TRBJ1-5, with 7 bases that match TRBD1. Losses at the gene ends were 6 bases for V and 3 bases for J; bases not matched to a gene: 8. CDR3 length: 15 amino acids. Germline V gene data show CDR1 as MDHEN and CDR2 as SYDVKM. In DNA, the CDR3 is TGTGCCAGCAGACCAGGGGGGGTTTTCAATCAGCCCCAGCATTTT. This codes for CASRPGGVFNQPQHF.

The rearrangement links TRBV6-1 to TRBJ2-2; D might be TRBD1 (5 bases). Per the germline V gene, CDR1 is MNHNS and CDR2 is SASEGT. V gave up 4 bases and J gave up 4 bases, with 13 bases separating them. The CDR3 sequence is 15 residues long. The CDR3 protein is CASSALPRGTGELFF. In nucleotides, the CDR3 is TGTGCCAGCAGTGCCCTCCCAAGGGGCACCGGGGAGCTGTTTTTT.

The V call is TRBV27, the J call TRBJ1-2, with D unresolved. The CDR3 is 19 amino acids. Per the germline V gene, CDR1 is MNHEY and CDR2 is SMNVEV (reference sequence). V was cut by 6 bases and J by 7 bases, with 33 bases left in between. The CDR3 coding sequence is TGTGCCAGCAGCTCGAGTTTTTTTCCCGGGTCTAGGGATAGGCGTGGCTACACCTTC. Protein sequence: CASSSSFFPGSRDRRGYTF.

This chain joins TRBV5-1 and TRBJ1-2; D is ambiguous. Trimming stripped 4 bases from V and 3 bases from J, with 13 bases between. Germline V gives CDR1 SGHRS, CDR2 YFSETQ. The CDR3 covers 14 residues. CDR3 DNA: TGCGCCAGCAGCGTGCCACAGCGTGACTATGGCTACACCTTC. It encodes CASSVPQRDYGYTF.

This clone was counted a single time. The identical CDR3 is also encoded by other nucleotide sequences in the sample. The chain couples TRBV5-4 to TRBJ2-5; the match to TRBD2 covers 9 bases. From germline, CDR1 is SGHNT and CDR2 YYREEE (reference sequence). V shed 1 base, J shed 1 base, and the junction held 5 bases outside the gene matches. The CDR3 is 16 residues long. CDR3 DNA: TGTGCCAGCAGCTTGAAGGCGGGGGGGCCCCAAGAGACCCAGTACTTC. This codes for CASSLKAGGPQETQYF.

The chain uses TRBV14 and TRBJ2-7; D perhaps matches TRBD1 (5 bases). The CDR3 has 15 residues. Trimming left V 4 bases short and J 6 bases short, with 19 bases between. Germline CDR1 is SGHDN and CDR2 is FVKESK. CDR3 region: CASSLGQGFNVEQYF. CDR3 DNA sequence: TGTGCCAGCAGCCTCGGGCAGGGTTTTAACGTCGAGCAGTACTTC.

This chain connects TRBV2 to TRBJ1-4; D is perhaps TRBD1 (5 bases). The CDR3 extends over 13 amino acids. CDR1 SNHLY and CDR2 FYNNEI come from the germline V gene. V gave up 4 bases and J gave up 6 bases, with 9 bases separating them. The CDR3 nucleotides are TGTGCCAGCAGTGGGGGAGGGGATGAAAAACTGTTTTTT. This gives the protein CASSGGGDEKLFF.

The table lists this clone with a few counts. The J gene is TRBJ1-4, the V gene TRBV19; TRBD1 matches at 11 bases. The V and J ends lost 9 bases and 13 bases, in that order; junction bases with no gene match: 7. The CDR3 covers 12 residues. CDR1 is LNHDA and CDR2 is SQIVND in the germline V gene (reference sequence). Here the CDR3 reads CASQDRGRGLFF. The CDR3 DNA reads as TGTGCCAGCCAGGACAGGGGGCGCGGACTGTTTTTT. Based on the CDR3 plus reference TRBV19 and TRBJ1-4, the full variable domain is DGGITQSPKYLFRKEGQNVTLSCEQNLNHDAMYWYRQDPGQGLRLIYYSQIVNDFQKGDIAEGYSVSREKKESFPLTVTSAQKNPTAFYLCASQDRGRGLFFGSGTQLSVL.

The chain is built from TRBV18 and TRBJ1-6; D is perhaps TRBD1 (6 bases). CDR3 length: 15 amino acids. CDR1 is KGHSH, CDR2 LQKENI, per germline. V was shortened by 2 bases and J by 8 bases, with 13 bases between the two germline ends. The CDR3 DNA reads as TGTGCCAGCTCACCAAGCGCCGGGGGCTATTCACCCCTCCACTTT. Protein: CASSPSAGGYSPLHF.

CDR3 sequence: CSVETISGRYNEQFF. The DNA of the CDR3 is TGCAGCGTCGAAACAATTAGCGGGAGGTACAATGAGCAGTTCTTC. The chain has TRBV29-1 and TRBJ2-1; 10 bases map to TRBD2. Germline trimming cut 6 bases from V and 4 bases from J; bases unmatched to any gene: 9. CDR3 size: 15 residues. Germline V CDR1 and CDR2: SQVTM, ANQGSEA.

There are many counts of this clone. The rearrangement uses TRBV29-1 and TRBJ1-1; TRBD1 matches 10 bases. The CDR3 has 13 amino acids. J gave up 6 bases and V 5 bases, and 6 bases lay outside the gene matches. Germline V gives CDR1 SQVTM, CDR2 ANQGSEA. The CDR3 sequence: CSVSFGQGAEAFF. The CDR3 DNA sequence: TGCAGCGTTTCCTTCGGACAGGGGGCTGAAGCTTTCTTT.

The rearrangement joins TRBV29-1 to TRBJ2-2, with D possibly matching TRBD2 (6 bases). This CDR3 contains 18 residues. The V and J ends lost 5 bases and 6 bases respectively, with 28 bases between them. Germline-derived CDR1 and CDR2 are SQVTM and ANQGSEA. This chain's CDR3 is CSVRMGTSPAYGPGELFF. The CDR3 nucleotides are TGCAGCGTTAGGATGGGGACTTCACCCGCTTACGGCCCCGGGGAGCTGTTTTTT.

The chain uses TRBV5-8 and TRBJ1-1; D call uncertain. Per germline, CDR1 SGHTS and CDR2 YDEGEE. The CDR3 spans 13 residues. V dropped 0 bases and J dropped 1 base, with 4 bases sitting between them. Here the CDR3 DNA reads TGTGCCAGCAGCTTGGCAGAGAACACTGAAGCTTTCTTT. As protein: CASSLAENTEAFF.

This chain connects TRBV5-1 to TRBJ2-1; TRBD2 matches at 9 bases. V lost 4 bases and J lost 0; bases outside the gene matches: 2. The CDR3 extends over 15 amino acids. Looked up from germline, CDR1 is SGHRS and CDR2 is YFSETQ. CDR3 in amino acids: CASSRTSVSYNEQFF. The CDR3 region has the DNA TGCGCCAGCAGCCGGACTAGCGTCTCCTACAATGAGCAGTTCTTC. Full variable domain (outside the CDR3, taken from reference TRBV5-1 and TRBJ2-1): KAGVTQTPRYLIKTRGQQVTLSCSPISGHRSVSWYQQTPGQGLQFLFEYFSETQRNKGNFPGRFSGRQFSNSRSEMNVSTLELGDSALYLCASSRTSVSYNEQFFGPGTRLTVL.

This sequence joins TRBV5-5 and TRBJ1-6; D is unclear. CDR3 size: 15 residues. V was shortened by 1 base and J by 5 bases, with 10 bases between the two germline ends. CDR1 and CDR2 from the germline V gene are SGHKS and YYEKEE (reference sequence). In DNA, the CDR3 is TGTGCCAGCAGCTTGAGTTACAGAAATAATTCACCCCTCCACTTT. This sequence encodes CASSLSYRNNSPLHF. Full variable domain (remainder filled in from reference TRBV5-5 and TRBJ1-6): DAGVTQSPTHLIKTRGQQVTLRCSPISGHKSVSWYQQVLGQGPQFIFQYYEKEERGRGNFPDRFSARQFPNYSSELNVNALLLGDSALYLCASSLSYRNNSPLHFGNGTRLTVT.

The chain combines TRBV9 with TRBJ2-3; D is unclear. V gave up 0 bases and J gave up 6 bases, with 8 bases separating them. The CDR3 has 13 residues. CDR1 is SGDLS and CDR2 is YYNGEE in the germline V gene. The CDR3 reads CASSVANRDTQYF. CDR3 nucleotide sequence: TGTGCCAGCAGCGTAGCTAATCGGGATACGCAGTATTTT.

This CDR3 is CATSTLGGLDNYGYTF. The CDR3 region has the DNA TGTGCCACCAGCACCCTTGGTGGCCTAGATAACTATGGCTACACCTTC. J is TRBJ1-2 and V is TRBV15; D not certain. The CDR3 has 16 amino acids. V lost 4 bases and J lost 1, with 16 bases in between. Germline loops: CDR1 LNHNV, CDR2 YYDKDF (reference sequence). The complete variable domain, with remaining parts taken from reference TRBV15 and TRBJ1-2, reads DAMVIQNPRYQVTQFGKPVTLSCSQTLNHNVMYWYQQKSSQAPKLLFHYYDKDFNNEADTPDNFQSRRPNTSFCFLDIRSPGLGDTAMYLCATSTLGGLDNYGYTFGSGTRLTVV.

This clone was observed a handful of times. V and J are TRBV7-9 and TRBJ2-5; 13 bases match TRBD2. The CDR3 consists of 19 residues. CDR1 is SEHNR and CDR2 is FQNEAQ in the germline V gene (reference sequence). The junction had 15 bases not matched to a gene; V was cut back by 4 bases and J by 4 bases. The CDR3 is CASSYRLGTSGTGGETQYF. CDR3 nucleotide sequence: TGTGCCAGCAGCTACAGACTGGGGACTAGCGGGACTGGGGGAGAGACCCAGTACTTC.

CDR3 sequence: CASSLGVAGEQYF. The CDR3 DNA is TGTGCCAGCAGCTTAGGTGTAGCTGGCGAGCAGTACTTC. The chain uses TRBV11-2 and TRBJ2-7; D remains unclear. The CDR3 length is 13 residues. Trimming removed 1 base at V and 6 bases at J, with 10 bases between. CDR1 SGHAT and CDR2 FQNNGV come from the germline V gene.

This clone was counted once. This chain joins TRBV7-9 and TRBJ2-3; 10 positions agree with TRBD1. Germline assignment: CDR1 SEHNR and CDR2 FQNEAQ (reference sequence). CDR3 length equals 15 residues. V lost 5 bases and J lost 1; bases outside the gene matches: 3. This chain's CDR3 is CASSPGTGGTDTQYF. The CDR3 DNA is TGTGCCAGCAGCCCCGGGACAGGGGGCACAGATACGCAGTATTTT.

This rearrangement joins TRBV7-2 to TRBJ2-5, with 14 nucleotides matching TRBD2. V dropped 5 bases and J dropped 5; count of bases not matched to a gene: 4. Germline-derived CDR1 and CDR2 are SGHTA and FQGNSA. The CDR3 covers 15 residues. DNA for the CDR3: TGTGCCAGCAGCAACGGACTAGCGGGGGGTGAGACCCAGTACTTC. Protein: CASSNGLAGGETQYF. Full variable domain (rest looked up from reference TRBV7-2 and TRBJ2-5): GAGVSQSPSNKVTEKGKDVELRCDPISGHTALYWYRQSLGQGLEFLIYFQGNSAPDKSGLPSDRFSAERTGGSVSTLTIQRTQQEDSAVYLCASSNGLAGGETQYFGPGTRLLVL.

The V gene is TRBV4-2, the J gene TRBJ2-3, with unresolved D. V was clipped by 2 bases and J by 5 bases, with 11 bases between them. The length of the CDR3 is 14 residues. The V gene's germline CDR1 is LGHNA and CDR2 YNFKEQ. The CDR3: CASSQTSYGDTQYF. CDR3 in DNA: TGTGCCAGCAGCCAAACCTCTTACGGAGATACGCAGTATTTT.

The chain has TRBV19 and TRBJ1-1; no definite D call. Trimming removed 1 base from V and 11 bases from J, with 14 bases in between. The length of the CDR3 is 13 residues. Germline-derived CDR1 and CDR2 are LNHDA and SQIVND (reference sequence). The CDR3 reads CASSIVSGLQAFF. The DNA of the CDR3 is TGTGCCAGTAGTATAGTGTCAGGTCTCCAGGCTTTCTTT.

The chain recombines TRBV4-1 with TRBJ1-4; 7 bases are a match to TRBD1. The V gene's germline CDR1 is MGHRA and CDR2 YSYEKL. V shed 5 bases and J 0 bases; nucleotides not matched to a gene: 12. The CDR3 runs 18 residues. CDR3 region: CASSSHLGQRATNEKLFF. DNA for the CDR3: TGCGCCAGCAGCTCCCACCTGGGACAGCGAGCAACTAATGAAAAACTGTTTTTT.

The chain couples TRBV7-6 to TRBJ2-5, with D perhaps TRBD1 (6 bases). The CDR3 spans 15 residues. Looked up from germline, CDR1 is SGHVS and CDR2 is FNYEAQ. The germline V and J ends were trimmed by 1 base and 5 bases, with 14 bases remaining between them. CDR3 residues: CASSLGAGDGETQYF. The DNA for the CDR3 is TGTGCCAGCAGCTTAGGGGCAGGGGATGGCGAGACCCAGTACTTC.

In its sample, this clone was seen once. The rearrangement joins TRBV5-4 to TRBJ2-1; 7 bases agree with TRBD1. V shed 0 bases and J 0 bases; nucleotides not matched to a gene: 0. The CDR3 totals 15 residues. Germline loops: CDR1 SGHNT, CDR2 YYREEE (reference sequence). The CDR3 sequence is CASSLGQGSYNEQFF. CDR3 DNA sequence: TGTGCCAGCAGCTTGGGACAGGGCTCCTACAATGAGCAGTTCTTC.

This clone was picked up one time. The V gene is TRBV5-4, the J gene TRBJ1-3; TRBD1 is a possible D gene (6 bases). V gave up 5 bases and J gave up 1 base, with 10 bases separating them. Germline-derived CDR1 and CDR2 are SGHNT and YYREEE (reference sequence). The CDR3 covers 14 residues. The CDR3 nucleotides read TGTGCCAGCAGTACACAGGGATCTGGAAACACCATATATTTT. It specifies CASSTQGSGNTIYF.

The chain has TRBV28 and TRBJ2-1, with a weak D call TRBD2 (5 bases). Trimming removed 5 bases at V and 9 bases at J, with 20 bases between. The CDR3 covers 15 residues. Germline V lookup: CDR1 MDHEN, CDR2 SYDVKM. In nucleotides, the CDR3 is TGTGCCAGCAGTGCCCCCGGGGTTATACAAGGTGAGCAGTTCTTC. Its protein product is CASSAPGVIQGEQFF.

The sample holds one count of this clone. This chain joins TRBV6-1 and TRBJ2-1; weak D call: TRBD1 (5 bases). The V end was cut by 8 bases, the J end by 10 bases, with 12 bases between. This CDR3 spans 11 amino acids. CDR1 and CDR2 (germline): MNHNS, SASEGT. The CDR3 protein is CASVGQPEQFF. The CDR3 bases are TGTGCCAGCGTGGGGCAACCAGAGCAGTTCTTC.